One sample yielded the 10 T cell receptor beta chains listed below, sequenced in a study of cytomegalovirus exposure and HLA in healthy donors. Primers: 60 Vbeta forward and 13 Jbeta reverse. This table comes from immunoSEQ multiplex PCR, and its TCRdb copy is limited to in-frame clones, with some not included. The sample has approximately 150,000 clones, 70% to 80% seen once; the top ten hold 9.7%. The specimen was PBMCs. These receptors were taken from a man between 18 and 35 years old in good health and CMV-seropositive.

This clone was observed a few times. V usage is TRBV30 and J usage is TRBJ1-1; D gene ambiguous. Looked up from germline, CDR1 is GTSNPN and CDR2 is SVGIG (reference sequence). The CDR3 contains 12 residues. V lost 5 bases, J lost 4 bases, and 11 bases lay in between. CDR3 coding DNA: TGTGCCTGGTGCAGGCAGAGCACTGAAGCTTTCTTT. It encodes CAWCRQSTEAFF.

The chain combines TRBV19 with TRBJ2-3, with D unresolved. V was shortened by 6 bases and J by 1 base, with 8 bases between the two germline ends. CDR3 length: 13 amino acids. Germline V gene sequence: CDR1 LNHDA, CDR2 SQIVND (reference sequence). CDR3 loop: CASSTGRTDTQYF. Here the CDR3 DNA reads TGTGCCAGTAGCACCGGTCGCACAGATACGCAGTATTTT.

This clone was seen a single time. The chain carries TRBV15 and TRBJ2-7; the match to TRBD1 covers 9 bases. The junction had 10 bases not matched to a gene; V was cut back by 0 bases and J by 1 base. This CDR3 is 18 amino acids long. The germline V gene encodes CDR1 LNHNV and CDR2 YYDKDF (reference sequence). The CDR3 region has the DNA TGTGCCACCAGCAGAGACCCCGGGACAGGGTTTCGGTCCTACGAGCAGTACTTC. Translating gives CATSRDPGTGFRSYEQYF. The full variable domain, in which reference TRBV15 and TRBJ2-7 provide the parts outside the CDR3, is DAMVIQNPRYQVTQFGKPVTLSCSQTLNHNVMYWYQQKSSQAPKLLFHYYDKDFNNEADTPDNFQSRRPNTSFCFLDIRSPGLGDTAMYLCATSRDPGTGFRSYEQYFGPGTRLTVT.

This clone was observed a few times. The gene calls are TRBV19 and TRBJ1-4, with D tentatively TRBD1 (5 bases). Trimming left V 9 bases short and J 7 bases short, with 18 bases between. From germline, CDR1 is LNHDA and CDR2 SQIVND (reference sequence). CDR3 length: 14 amino acids. CDR3 sequence (DNA): TGTGCCAGCCCCAGGGCAGTGAGTTGTGAAAAACTGTTTTTT. It specifies CASPRAVSCEKLFF.

This chain connects TRBV5-1 to TRBJ2-3, with 9 bases that match TRBD2. After removal of 2 bases from V and 2 bases from J, the junction contained 12 bases not matched to a gene. The CDR3 loop spans 18 amino acids. Looked up from germline, CDR1 is SGHRS and CDR2 is YFSETQ. The CDR3 is CASSFGWMAGGFTDTQYF. The CDR3 nucleotides read TGCGCCAGCAGCTTTGGTTGGATGGCGGGGGGGTTCACAGATACGCAGTATTTT.

The rearrangement joins TRBV7-2 to TRBJ2-5, with 10 bases lining up with TRBD1. Germline V gene lookup returns CDR1 SGHTA and CDR2 FQGNSA. V shed 4 bases, J shed 11 bases, and the junction held 10 bases outside the gene matches. CDR3 length: 14 amino acids. CDR3 protein: CASSSGTGDMGQYF. The CDR3 DNA sequence: TGTGCCAGCAGCTCCGGGACAGGGGATATGGGGCAGTACTTC. The whole variable domain, remainder taken from reference TRBV7-2 and TRBJ2-5, is GAGVSQSPSNKVTEKGKDVELRCDPISGHTALYWYRQSLGQGLEFLIYFQGNSAPDKSGLPSDRFSAERTGGSVSTLTIQRTQQEDSAVYLCASSSGTGDMGQYFGPGTRLLVL.

The chain carries TRBV6-1 and TRBJ1-5; tentative D call: TRBD1 (6 bases). Per germline, CDR1 MNHNS and CDR2 SASEGT. This CDR3 contains 12 residues. The V end lost 3 bases, the J end lost 15 bases, and 15 bases lay between the germline ends. The CDR3 is CASSDLNRVAHF. CDR3 nucleotides: TGTGCCAGCAGTGACCTCAACAGGGTTGCGCATTTT.

The rearrangement links TRBV2 to TRBJ2-7; D is possibly TRBD1 (6 bases). V lost 4 bases and J 0 bases, leaving 13 bases between the germline ends. The CDR3 totals 15 residues. The germline V gene encodes CDR1 SNHLY and CDR2 FYNNEI. As DNA, the CDR3 is TGTGCCAGCAGTGTGGGACACCCGAGCTCCTACGAGCAGTACTTC. Amino acids: CASSVGHPSSYEQYF.

The chain couples TRBV5-5 to TRBJ1-2; possible D gene TRBD1, 5 bases. V lost 6 bases and J 4 bases, leaving 19 bases between the germline ends. This CDR3 is built from 15 residues. The V gene's germline CDR1 is SGHKS and CDR2 YYEKEE (reference sequence). The DNA for the CDR3 is TGTGCCAGCAACCCTGACAGTACTAAACTCTATGGCTACACCTTC. Translated, it gives CASNPDSTKLYGYTF.

This sequence joins TRBV5-1 and TRBJ2-1, with TRBD2 matching 10 bases. This CDR3 comprises 16 residues. V dropped 0 bases and J dropped 8; count of bases not matched to a gene: 8. Looked up from germline, CDR1 is SGHRS and CDR2 is YFSETQ. In nucleotides, the CDR3 is TGCGCCAGCAGCTTGGGACTAGCGGGCTTAGGCGATGAGCAGTTCTTC. Its protein is CASSLGLAGLGDEQFF. Together with reference TRBV5-1 and TRBJ2-1, the CDR3 gives the full variable domain: KAGVTQTPRYLIKTRGQQVTLSCSPISGHRSVSWYQQTPGQGLQFLFEYFSETQRNKGNFPGRFSGRQFSNSRSEMNVSTLELGDSALYLCASSLGLAGLGDEQFFGPGTRLTVL.